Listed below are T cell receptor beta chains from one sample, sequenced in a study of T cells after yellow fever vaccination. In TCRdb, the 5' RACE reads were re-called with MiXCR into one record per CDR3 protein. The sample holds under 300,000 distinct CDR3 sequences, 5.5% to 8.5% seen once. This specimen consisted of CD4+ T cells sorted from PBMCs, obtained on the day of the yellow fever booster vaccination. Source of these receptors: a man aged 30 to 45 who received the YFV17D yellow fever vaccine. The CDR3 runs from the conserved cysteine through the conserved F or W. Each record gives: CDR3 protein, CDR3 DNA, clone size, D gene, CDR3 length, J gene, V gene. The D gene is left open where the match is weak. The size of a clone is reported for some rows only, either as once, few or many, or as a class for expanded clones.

CASSWAPTAGNEQFF	TGCGCCAGCAGCTGGGCGCCGACCGCTGGGAATGAGCAGTTCTTC	NA	NA	15	TRBJ2-1	TRBV5-1
CASASGSFYNEQFF	TGTGCCAGCGCAAGCGGGAGCTTCTACAATGAGCAGTTCTTC	NA	TRBD2	14	TRBJ2-1	TRBV7-8
CASSLDRQTQYF	TGTGCCAGCAGTTTAGACAGGCAGACCCAGTACTTC	many	NA	12	TRBJ2-5	TRBV12-3/TRBV12-4
CATSDFRGDEQFF	TGTGCCACCAGTGATTTCCGGGGTGATGAGCAGTTCTTC	NA	NA	13	TRBJ2-1	TRBV24-1
CASSFWGVGVGGRALKEQFF	TGTGCCAGCAGTTTCTGGGGGGTTGGGGTAGGCGGGAGGGCACTTAAAGAGCAGTTCTTC	few	TRBD2	20	TRBJ2-1	TRBV27
CASSLRSGQPYGYIF	TGTGCCAGCAGCTTGCGGTCCGGACAGCCTTATGGCTACATCTTC	NA	NA	15	TRBJ1-2	TRBV5-6
CASSSAQTNTGELFF	TGTGCCAGCAGCTCCGCACAGACGAACACCGGGGAGCTGTTTTTT	many	NA	15	TRBJ2-2	TRBV5-5
CASSPGGVETQYF	TGTGCCAGCTCACCGGGAGGGGTAGAGACCCAGTACTTC	NA	TRBD2	13	TRBJ2-5	TRBV18
CSASVLAGGPTLHEQFF	TGCAGTGCTAGTGTTCTAGCGGGAGGGCCCACCCTCCATGAGCAGTTCTTC	many	TRBD2	17	TRBJ2-1	TRBV20-1
CAWGPGANTGELFF	TGTGCCTGGGGCCCAGGGGCGAACACCGGGGAGCTGTTTTTT	NA	NA	14	TRBJ2-2	TRBV30
CASSRLAGGLTTGELFF	TGTGCCAGCTCACGCCTAGCGGGAGGTTTGACCACCGGGGAGCTGTTTTTT	NA	TRBD2	17	TRBJ2-2	TRBV7-3
CSASAEVAGKVDTQYF	TGCAGTGCTAGCGCGGAGGTCGCGGGAAAAGTAGATACGCAGTATTTT	many	NA	16	TRBJ2-3	TRBV20-1